Presented here are 22 T cell receptor beta chains from one specimen sequenced in a study of blood T cell repertoires in COVID-19. Profiled with immunoSEQ multiplex PCR; TCRdb holds only in-frame clones, not every one. The sample shows some 270,000 clones, approximately 85% of them seen only once. The sequenced material came from PBMCs or T cells enriched from blood (not recorded which). Source of these receptors: a woman in her twenties or thirties who had recovered from COVID-19.

The rearrangement joins TRBV2 to TRBJ2-3; 8 nucleotides agree with TRBD2. CDR1 is SNHLY, CDR2 FYNNEI, per germline. The CDR3 sequence is 18 residues long. The V and J ends lost 3 bases and 1 base, in that order; junction bases with no gene match: 12. CDR3 nucleotide sequence: TGTGCCAGCAGTGACGACCCAATGACTAGCGCTCGCACAGATACGCAGTATTTT. This codes for CASSDDPMTSARTDTQYF.

This sequence joins TRBV6-5 and TRBJ2-7; TRBD2 is a possible D gene (5 bases). This CDR3 contains 10 residues. From germline, CDR1 is MNHEY and CDR2 SVGAGI. Trimming took off 7 bases at V and 6 bases at J, with 7 bases between the two ends. Written as DNA, the CDR3 is TGTGCCAGCAAGAGCGGCGAGCAGTACTTC. This translates into CASKSGEQYF.

V is TRBV27 and J is TRBJ2-1, with TRBD1 identical over 9 bases. The V gene's germline CDR1 is MNHEY and CDR2 SMNVEV (reference sequence). Losses at the gene ends were 2 bases for V and 4 bases for J; bases not matched to a gene: 15. There are 19 residues in the CDR3. CDR3 nucleotides: TGTGCCAGCAGTTTAAGGCGTCGAACGGACAGGGGTTTATACAATGAGCAGTTCTTC. This translates into CASSLRRRTDRGLYNEQFF.

CDR3 loop: CASSRSPGQTNTEAFF. Here the CDR3 DNA reads TGTGCCAGCAGCCGTAGTCCGGGACAGACTAACACTGAAGCTTTCTTT. This rearrangement joins TRBV4-2 to TRBJ1-1; 7 positions match TRBD1. The CDR3 contains 16 residues. V shed 4 bases, J shed 2 bases, and the junction held 10 bases outside the gene matches. Germline V CDR1 and CDR2: LGHNA, YNFKEQ.

This chain connects TRBV3-1 (or the pseudogene TRBV3-2) to TRBJ1-2; D remains unclear. The CDR3 totals 16 residues. Trimming cost V 0 bases and J 4 bases, with 15 bases left between them. Germline V CDR1 and CDR2: LGHDT, YNNKEL (reference sequence). CDR3 residues: CASSQEVRYAPYGYTF. The CDR3 DNA sequence: TGTGCCAGCAGCCAAGAGGTCAGGTACGCTCCCTATGGCTACACCTTC.

The genes are TRBV7-2 and TRBJ2-7, with 8 bases aligning to TRBD1. Trimming removed 2 bases from V and 0 bases from J; junction bases left unmatched: 3. CDR3 length: 15 amino acids. CDR1 is SGHTA and CDR2 is FQGNSA in the germline V gene. The CDR3 bases are TGTGCCAGCAGCTTATTCAGGGGGCCCTCCTACGAGCAGTACTTC. It encodes CASSLFRGPSYEQYF.

A note on this clone: Germline and junction disagree at one end, which may indicate a read error. CDR3 nucleotides: TGTATTATTAGATCTCGCAGGGGGCGTTTGACTAACTATGGCTACACCTTC. It yields the protein CIIRSRRGRLTNYGYTF. The chain carries TRBV29-1 and TRBJ1-2, with 8 bases lining up with TRBD1. This CDR3 contains 17 residues. CDR1 is SQVTM, CDR2 ANQGSEA, per germline.

This clone was observed a handful of times. V and J are TRBV28 and TRBJ2-7; 7 positions match TRBD1. In germline, CDR1 is MDHEN, CDR2 SYDVKM. V lost 8 bases to trimming and J lost 2 bases; unmatched junction nucleotides: 3. The CDR3 spans 12 residues. In DNA, the CDR3 is TGTGCCAGCCGGGACAGAACCTACGAGCAGTACTTC. It codes for CASRDRTYEQYF.

This chain links TRBV7-9 with TRBJ1-2; tentatively, D is TRBD1 (5 bases). The V and J ends lost 5 bases and 3 bases respectively, with 13 bases between them. The CDR3 totals 14 residues. Germline V gene lookup returns CDR1 SEHNR and CDR2 FQNEAQ (reference sequence). CDR3 DNA sequence: TGTGCCAGCAGCCTTCAACGGGGGGACTATGGCTACACCTTC. Translation gives CASSLQRGDYGYTF.

This clone was seen once. The chain combines TRBV11-2 with TRBJ2-7, with a tentative D call TRBD2 (5 bases). The CDR3 totals 13 residues. V shed 6 bases and J shed 6 bases, with 15 bases lying between them. Germline V CDR1 and CDR2: SGHAT, FQNNGV. In DNA form, the CDR3 reads TGTGCCAGCAGTGACTCGGGGTCACGCGAGCAGTACTTC. Translated: CASSDSGSREQYF.

DNA for the CDR3: TGCGCCAGCAGCTTACCGGGACAGGCGAACACTGAAGCTTTCTTT. Encoded protein: CASSLPGQANTEAFF. V and J are TRBV5-1 and TRBJ1-1; 8 bases agree with TRBD1. The CDR3 is made up of 15 amino acids. Germline CDR1 reads SGHRS; CDR2 reads YFSETQ. With 2 bases clipped from V and 1 base from J, the junction kept 4 bases outside the gene matches.

The chain couples TRBV6-2 or TRBV6-3 to TRBJ2-7; TRBD1 aligns across 7 bases. J gave up 2 bases and V 5 bases, and 9 bases lay outside the gene matches. CDR1 and CDR2 from the germline V gene are MNHEY and SVGEGT. This CDR3 is built from 15 residues. In nucleotides, the CDR3 is TGTGCCAGCAGTCCATACGGGACAGAACCCTACGAGCAGTACTTC. Its protein is CASSPYGTEPYEQYF.

J is TRBJ2-7 and V is TRBV4-1; 7 nucleotides line up with TRBD2. Germline V gene sequence: CDR1 MGHRA, CDR2 YSYEKL. The CDR3 runs 18 residues. Losses at the gene ends were 0 bases for V and 0 bases for J; bases not matched to a gene: 11. The CDR3 protein is CASSQDLVGLVSSYEQYF. The CDR3 coding sequence is TGCGCCAGCAGCCAAGATCTCGTAGGACTAGTTAGCTCCTACGAGCAGTACTTC.

This clone was detected only once. The V call is TRBV6-5, the J call TRBJ2-7; 9 positions agree with TRBD1. Germline CDR1 reads MNHEY; CDR2 reads SVGAGI. V lost 5 bases, J lost 0 bases, and 2 bases stayed unmatched. This CDR3 has 14 residues. The CDR3: CASSRTGASYEQYF. The DNA for the CDR3 is TGTGCCAGCAGTCGGACAGGGGCCTCCTACGAGCAGTACTTC.

The chain recombines TRBV30 with TRBJ1-2, with TRBD1 as a possible D gene (5 bases). Germline CDR1 reads GTSNPN; CDR2 reads SVGIG (reference sequence). Trimming stripped 1 base from V and 2 bases from J, with 14 bases between. The CDR3 loop spans 15 amino acids. Here the CDR3 DNA reads TGTGCCTGGAGTGCCTCCCCGGGGGGGAACTATGGCTACACCTTC. Translated: CAWSASPGGNYGYTF.

The chain couples TRBV6-5 to TRBJ2-2; 10 nucleotides match TRBD1. This CDR3 spans 15 amino acids. V lost 8 bases and J lost 5; bases outside the gene matches: 8. Germline CDR1 reads MNHEY; CDR2 reads SVGAGI. The CDR3 reads CASCIGQGGTGELFF. The DNA for the CDR3 is TGTGCCAGCTGTATTGGACAGGGGGGAACCGGGGAGCTGTTTTTT.

V is TRBV6-5 and J is TRBJ1-2, with 9 nucleotides matching TRBD1. With 0 bases clipped from V and 7 bases from J, the junction kept 6 bases outside the gene matches. CDR1 and CDR2 (germline): MNHEY, SVGAGI. There are 15 residues in the CDR3. CDR3: CASSYSGDRESGYTF. The CDR3 bases are TGTGCCAGCAGTTACTCGGGGGACAGGGAATCTGGCTACACCTTC.

This clone was detected a few times. The J gene is TRBJ2-7, the V gene TRBV18; 7 bases map to TRBD1. CDR1 is KGHSH, CDR2 LQKENI, per germline. The CDR3 spans 13 residues. V lost 5 bases to trimming and J lost 3 bases; unmatched junction nucleotides: 4. Here the CDR3 DNA reads TGTGCCAGCTCATCAAGGGACAGCTACGAGCAGTACTTC. Protein: CASSSRDSYEQYF.

This chain uses TRBV5-1 with TRBJ1-1, with TRBD1 matching over 10 bases. V dropped 5 bases and J dropped 4; count of bases not matched to a gene: 20. CDR3 length: 19 residues. Germline-derived CDR1 and CDR2 are SGHRS and YFSETQ. This CDR3 reads CASRYSAGAGQGEGTEAFF. The CDR3 bases are TGCGCCAGCAGGTACTCCGCCGGCGCAGGACAGGGGGAGGGCACTGAAGCTTTCTTT. Combining the CDR3 with reference TRBV5-1 and TRBJ1-1 gives the whole variable domain KAGVTQTPRYLIKTRGQQVTLSCSPISGHRSVSWYQQTPGQGLQFLFEYFSETQRNKGNFPGRFSGRQFSNSRSEMNVSTLELGDSALYLCASRYSAGAGQGEGTEAFFGQGTRLTVV.

There are a few counts of this clone. The chain combines TRBV3-1 (or the pseudogene TRBV3-2) with TRBJ2-1, with D possibly TRBD2 on 5 matching bases. The CDR3 is 15 amino acids. The V and J ends lost 4 bases and 9 bases respectively, with 19 bases between them. The germline gives CDR1 LGHDT, CDR2 YNNKEL (reference sequence). Here the CDR3 DNA reads TGTGCCAGCAGCCCTAGCCGGTCCTCGTTGAGTGAGCAGTTCTTC. Translating gives CASSPSRSSLSEQFF.

The chain has TRBV7-9 and TRBJ2-3; D is unclear. The germline gives CDR1 SEHNR, CDR2 FQNEAQ (reference sequence). With 4 bases removed from V and 4 bases from J, the gap between germline ends came to 6 bases. The CDR3 is 12 residues long. CDR3 protein: CASSSLPDTQYF. The CDR3 DNA sequence: TGTGCCAGCAGCTCCCTTCCAGATACGCAGTATTTT.

The rearrangement links TRBV7-6 to TRBJ1-6; D ambiguous. This CDR3 has 13 residues. Trimming pared 3 bases from V and 8 bases from J, leaving 8 bases between. The germline V gene encodes CDR1 SGHVS and CDR2 FNYEAQ. CDR3 region: CASSFEVDSPLHF. Written as DNA, the CDR3 is TGTGCCAGCAGCTTTGAGGTGGATTCACCCCTCCACTTT.